Each of the 14 T cell receptor beta chains below was sequenced from the same sample in a study of control samples from healthy donors and cancer patients. TCRdb's table, derived via immunoSEQ multiplex PCR, lists solely in-frame clones and lacks some. The sample contains around 84,000 clones, roughly 91% of which appear only once. The sequencing sample was made of blood. The source of these receptors is a man aged 25-45 years in good health.

This rearrangement joins TRBV28 to TRBJ1-3, with D possibly TRBD1 on 5 matching bases. The CDR3 length is 15 residues. Germline V gene data show CDR1 as MDHEN and CDR2 as SYDVKM. Between the trimmed V and J ends, which lost 7 bases and 0 bases, there was a span of 13 bases. The chain's CDR3 is CASTLGLISGNTIYF. CDR3 nucleotide sequence: TGTGCCAGCACCCTGGGGCTGATCTCTGGAAACACCATATATTTT.

This rearrangement joins TRBV4-2 to TRBJ2-7; 9 positions match TRBD1. This CDR3 region has 15 residues. Germline CDR1 is LGHNA and CDR2 is YNFKEQ. The V and J ends lost 5 bases and 7 bases, in that order; junction bases with no gene match: 12. The CDR3 DNA follows: TGTGCCAGCAGCTCGGGACAGGGAGGCGTTCGGGAGCAGTACTTC. It encodes CASSSGQGGVREQYF.

This sequence joins TRBV7-3 and TRBJ1-5, with TRBD1 identical over 7 bases. The trim removed 5 bases at V and 4 bases at J, leaving 2 bases unmatched. This CDR3 spans 13 amino acids. Germline V lookup: CDR1 SGHTA, CDR2 FQGTGA. CDR3 in amino acids: CASSVDRNQPQHF. In DNA form, the CDR3 reads TGTGCCAGCAGCGTGGACAGGAATCAGCCCCAGCATTTT.

The J gene is TRBJ1-6, the V gene TRBV6-5; 7 bases are shared with TRBD1. Germline lookup yields CDR1 MNHEY and CDR2 SVGAGI. The CDR3 length is 15 residues. J was trimmed by 7 bases and V by 4 bases; bases with no gene match: 7. The CDR3 coding sequence is TGTGCCAGCAGTTGGACCGGGACAGCCAATTCACCCCTCCACTTT. It yields the protein CASSWTGTANSPLHF.

V is TRBV11-2 and J is TRBJ2-1; tentatively, D is TRBD2 (6 bases). V shed 1 base and J shed 12 bases, with 13 bases lying between them. This CDR3 comprises 13 residues. The germline V gene encodes CDR1 SGHAT and CDR2 FQNNGV. The DNA of the CDR3 is TGTGCCAGCAGCTTAGGACGGACTATGGGGCAGTTCTTC. Protein sequence: CASSLGRTMGQFF.

The chain carries TRBV6-6 and TRBJ2-2; tentative D call: TRBD1 (6 bases). V gave up 0 bases and J gave up 6 bases, with 14 bases separating them. The CDR3 length is 16 residues. Germline CDR1 reads MNHNY; CDR2 reads SVGAGI (reference sequence). CDR3 in amino acids: CASSYSTFTGSGELFF. The CDR3 region has the DNA TGTGCCAGCAGTTACTCTACTTTTACAGGGTCCGGGGAGCTGTTTTTT.

The genes are TRBV7-2 and TRBJ1-1, with D perhaps TRBD1 (5 bases). This CDR3 is 14 amino acids long. Germline V gives CDR1 SGHTA, CDR2 FQGNSA. The ends were cut back, 5 bases at V and 4 bases at J, with 14 bases in the middle. CDR3 sequence: CASSKTGGRTEAFF. CDR3 DNA: TGTGCCAGCAGCAAAACAGGTGGACGCACTGAAGCTTTCTTT.

The chain recombines TRBV7-6 with TRBJ2-1, with D tentatively TRBD1 or TRBD2 (7 bases each). CDR3 size: 16 residues. Per the germline V gene, CDR1 is SGHVS and CDR2 is FNYEAQ. Trimming removed 3 bases from V and 1 base from J, with 13 bases in between. CDR3 loop: CASSLKQGGSYNEQFF. CDR3 DNA: TGTGCCAGCAGCTTGAAGCAGGGGGGGTCCTACAATGAGCAGTTCTTC.

V is TRBV11-3 and J is TRBJ2-7; TRBD2 might be the D (6 bases). The CDR3 covers 12 residues. Trimming took 5 bases from V and 6 from J, leaving 11 bases between them. Germline V lookup: CDR1 SGHNT, CDR2 YENEEA. The CDR3 region has the DNA TGTGCCAGCAGCCGCGGGATGGCCGAGCAGTACTTC. Protein product: CASSRGMAEQYF.

The chain is built from TRBV27 and TRBJ1-2; 7 bases line up with TRBD1. V was clipped by 5 bases and J by 3 bases; unmatched bases: 9. The CDR3 contains 15 residues. The germline V gene has CDR1 MNHEY and CDR2 SMNVEV (reference sequence). This CDR3 is CASSPADRAHYGYTF. DNA of the CDR3: TGTGCCAGCAGTCCCGCAGACAGGGCCCACTATGGCTACACCTTC.

The rearrangement uses TRBV18 and TRBJ1-5; 7 nucleotides match TRBD1. CDR1 and CDR2 from the germline V gene are KGHSH and LQKENI. The V and J ends lost 3 bases and 7 bases, in that order; junction bases with no gene match: 9. The CDR3 contains 15 residues. The CDR3 loop is CASSPRDSTGQPQHF. CDR3 coding DNA: TGTGCCAGCTCACCCCGGGACAGCACGGGACAGCCCCAGCATTTT.

The chain links TRBV19 to TRBJ2-1; 7 nucleotides agree with TRBD1. CDR3 length equals 15 residues. Germline V gene sequence: CDR1 LNHDA, CDR2 SQIVND (reference sequence). J was trimmed by 1 base and V by 6 bases; bases with no gene match: 6. The CDR3 DNA is TGTGCCAGTAGCAGACAGGGTTATTCCTACAATGAGCAGTTCTTC. It is translated as CASSRQGYSYNEQFF.

The chain has TRBV11-3 and TRBJ2-2; TRBD2 might be the D (5 bases). Trimming removed 5 bases from V and 6 bases from J, with 13 bases in between. Looked up from germline, CDR1 is SGHNT and CDR2 is YENEEA. The length of the CDR3 is 14 residues. The chain's CDR3 is CASSQGAGSGELFF. CDR3 nucleotides: TGTGCCAGCAGCCAAGGTGCGGGTTCCGGGGAGCTGTTTTTT.

As DNA, the CDR3 is TGTGCCTGGAGTGTAAACTATGGTATTAGCAATCAGCCCCAGCATTTT. Protein: CAWSVNYGISNQPQHF. The chain uses TRBV30 and TRBJ1-5; D is unclear. The CDR3 extends over 16 amino acids. Germline-derived CDR1 and CDR2 are GTSNPN and SVGIG (reference sequence). With 0 bases removed from V and 0 bases from J, the gap between germline ends came to 12 bases.